This TCR beta chain was observed in a study of cytomegalovirus exposure and HLA in healthy donors. The PCR ran on 60 Vbeta and 13 Jbeta primers. This table comes from immunoSEQ multiplex PCR, and its TCRdb copy is limited to in-frame clones, with some not included. The profile shows about 140,000 clones, 70% to 90% of them singletons. Concerning this clone: At one end, the junction sequence differs from germline, possibly due to a read error.

The clonotype was recovered from a man in his forties or fifties in good health and CMV-seronegative. The source material was PBMCs.

CDR3 DNA sequence: TGTGCCAGCAGCCCAGGGACAGGGGTTGCGGTGGGGCTAAACTTC. It codes for CASSPGTGVAVGLNF. This sequence joins TRBV28 and TRBJ2-7; 10 bases are a match to TRBD1. CDR3 length: 15 residues. Germline-derived CDR1 and CDR2 are MDHEN and SYDVKM.